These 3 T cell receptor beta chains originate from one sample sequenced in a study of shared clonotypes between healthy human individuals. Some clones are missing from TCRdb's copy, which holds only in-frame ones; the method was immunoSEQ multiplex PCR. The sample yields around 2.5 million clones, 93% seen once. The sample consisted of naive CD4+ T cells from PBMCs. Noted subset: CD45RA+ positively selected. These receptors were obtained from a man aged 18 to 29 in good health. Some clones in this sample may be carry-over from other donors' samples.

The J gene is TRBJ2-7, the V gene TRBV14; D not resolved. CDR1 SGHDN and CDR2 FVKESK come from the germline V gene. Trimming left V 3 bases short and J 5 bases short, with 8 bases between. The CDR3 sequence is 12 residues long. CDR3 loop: CASSQRDNEQYF. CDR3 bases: TGTGCCAGCAGCCAGCGAGACAACGAGCAGTACTTC.

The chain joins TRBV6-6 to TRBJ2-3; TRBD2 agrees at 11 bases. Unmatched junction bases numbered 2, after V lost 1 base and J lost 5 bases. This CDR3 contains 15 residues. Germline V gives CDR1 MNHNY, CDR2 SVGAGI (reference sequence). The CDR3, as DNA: TGTGCCAGCAGTTACTTAACTAGCGGGGGAGATACGCAGTATTTT. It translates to CASSYLTSGGDTQYF.

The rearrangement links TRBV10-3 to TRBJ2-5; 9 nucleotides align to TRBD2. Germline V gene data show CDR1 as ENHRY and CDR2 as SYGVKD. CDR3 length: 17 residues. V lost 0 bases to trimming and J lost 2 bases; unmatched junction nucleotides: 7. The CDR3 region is CAISESAGGPLQETQYF. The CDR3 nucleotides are TGTGCCATCAGTGAGTCGGCGGGAGGGCCCCTACAAGAGACCCAGTACTTC.